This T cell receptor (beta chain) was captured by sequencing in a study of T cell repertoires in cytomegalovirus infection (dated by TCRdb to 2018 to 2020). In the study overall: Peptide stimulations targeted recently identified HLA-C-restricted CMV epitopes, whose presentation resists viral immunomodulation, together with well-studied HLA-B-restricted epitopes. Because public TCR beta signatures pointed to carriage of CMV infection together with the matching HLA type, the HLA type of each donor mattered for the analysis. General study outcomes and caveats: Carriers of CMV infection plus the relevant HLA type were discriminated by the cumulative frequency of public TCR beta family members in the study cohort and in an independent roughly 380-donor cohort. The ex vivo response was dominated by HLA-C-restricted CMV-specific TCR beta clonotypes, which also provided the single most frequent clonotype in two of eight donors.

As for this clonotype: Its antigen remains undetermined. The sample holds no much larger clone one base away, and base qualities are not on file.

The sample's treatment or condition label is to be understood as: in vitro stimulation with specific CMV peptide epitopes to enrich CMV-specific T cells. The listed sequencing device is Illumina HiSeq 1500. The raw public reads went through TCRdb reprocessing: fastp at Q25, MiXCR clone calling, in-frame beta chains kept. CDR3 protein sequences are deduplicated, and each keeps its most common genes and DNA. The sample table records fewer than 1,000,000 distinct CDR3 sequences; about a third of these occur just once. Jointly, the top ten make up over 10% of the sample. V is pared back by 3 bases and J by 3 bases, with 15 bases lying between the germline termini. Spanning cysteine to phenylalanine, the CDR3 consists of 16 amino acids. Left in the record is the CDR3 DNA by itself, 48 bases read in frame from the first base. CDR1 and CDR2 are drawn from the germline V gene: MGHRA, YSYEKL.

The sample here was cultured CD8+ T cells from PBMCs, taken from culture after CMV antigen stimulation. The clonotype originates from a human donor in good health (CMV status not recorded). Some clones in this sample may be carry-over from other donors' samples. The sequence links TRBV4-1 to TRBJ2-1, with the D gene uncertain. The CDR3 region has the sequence CASSQQPGGVYNEQFF. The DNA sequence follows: TGCGCCAGCAGCCAGCAACCAGGTGGGGTCTACAATGAGCAGTTCTTC.